These 14 T cell receptor beta chains were sequenced from one sample in a study of CXCR3-negative and CXCR3-positive naive CD8 T cells. The antigens of these receptors remain unknown. Findings and limits, study-wide: Higher TRB CDR3 hydrophobicity marked CXCR3-positive naive cells relative to CXCR3-negative naive cells.

UMI-labeled TRB cDNA libraries were prepared by 5' RACE. After re-calling the 5' RACE reads, TCRdb lists one entry per CDR3 protein, DNA absent. This listing includes under 150,000 distinct CDR3 sequences. Sequencing was carried out using naive CXCR3+ CD8+ T cells from blood. The subset here: CD45RO-CCR7+CD27+CD95- naive CD8+ T cells expressing CXCR3 (TNR3+). The receptors were gathered from a human donor in good health. Some clones in this sample may be carry-over from other donors' samples.

The chain is built from TRBV30 and TRBJ2-7. The germline V gene encodes CDR1 GTSNPN and CDR2 SVGIG (reference sequence). CDR3 length: 14 amino acids. CDR3 amino acids: CACQNASYSYEQYF.

The rearrangement uses TRBV7-9 and TRBJ2-2; TCRdb picks TRBD2, but there is no DNA to check that call. The CDR3 consists of 13 residues. From germline, CDR1 is SEHNR and CDR2 FQNEAQ (reference sequence). The CDR3 sequence is CASEGWGTGELFF.

The chain uses TRBV29-1 and TRBJ2-3; TCRdb indicates TRBD1, and absent DNA this call remains unverified. The CDR3 has 13 residues. Germline V gene lookup returns CDR1 SQVTM and CDR2 ANQGSEA. CDR3 amino acids: CSVEGGVADTQYF.

The chain uses TRBV6-2 or TRBV6-3 and TRBJ2-3. The V gene's germline CDR1 is MNHEY and CDR2 SVGEGT. This CDR3 is 12 amino acids long. CDR3 in amino acids: CARSSLLDTQYF.

The rearrangement joins TRBV5-1 to TRBJ1-1; the TCRdb call, TRBD1, lacks DNA for checking. Germline assignment: CDR1 SGHRS and CDR2 YFSETQ. The length of the CDR3 is 13 residues. The CDR3 protein is CASSTGQNTEAFF.

The V and J genes are TRBV21-1 and TRBJ2-7; lacking DNA, the TRBD2 call made by TCRdb goes unchecked. TRBV21-1 is described as a pseudogene. This CDR3 is built from 15 residues. The CDR3 region is CASSKVKGLIYEQYF.

The chain couples TRBV7-9 to TRBJ2-1; TCRdb names TRBD2, which stays unverified in the absence of DNA. In germline, CDR1 is SEHNR, CDR2 FQNEAQ (reference sequence). This CDR3 has 14 residues. The chain's CDR3 is CASSPADPPWKQFF.

This chain uses TRBV13 with TRBJ1-5; TCRdb gives TRBD1 as the D gene, but with no DNA this cannot be confirmed. The CDR3 consists of 14 residues. Germline CDR1 and CDR2: PRHDT and FYEKMQ (reference sequence). CDR3 loop: CASSSTESNQPQHF.

The V and J genes are TRBV14 and TRBJ2-5; as DNA is missing, the TRBD2 call by TCRdb cannot be tested. The CDR3 has 16 amino acids. Germline lookup yields CDR1 SGHDN and CDR2 FVKESK. The CDR3 here is CASSRTSGGSQETQYF.

The J gene is TRBJ2-7, the V gene TRBV29-1; TCRdb reports TRBD1, a call that lacks DNA to check it against. The germline V gene has CDR1 SQVTM and CDR2 ANQGSEA. The CDR3 has 13 amino acids. The CDR3 reads CSVADRGRDEQYF.

The rearrangement links TRBV12-3 or TRBV12-4 to TRBJ2-2; TCRdb returns TRBD2, unconfirmable since there is no DNA. The CDR3 is 16 residues long. The CDR3 sequence is CASSHTAGTRVRELFF.

The gene calls are TRBV25-1 and TRBJ1-5. From germline, CDR1 is MGHDK and CDR2 SYGVNS. The CDR3 covers 12 residues. The CDR3 sequence is CATRAGNQPQHF.

The chain recombines TRBV29-1 with TRBJ1-1; TCRdb calls TRBD1, which cannot be checked without DNA. From germline, CDR1 is SQVTM and CDR2 ANQGSEA. The CDR3 loop spans 13 amino acids. The CDR3 sequence is CSVVPRGRTEAFF.

The chain couples TRBV4-1 to TRBJ1-1; TCRdb's assignment of TRBD1 cannot be checked, as there is no DNA. This CDR3 is built from 15 residues. Germline V gives CDR1 MGHRA, CDR2 YSYEKL. The CDR3: CASSRSWDLNTEAFF.